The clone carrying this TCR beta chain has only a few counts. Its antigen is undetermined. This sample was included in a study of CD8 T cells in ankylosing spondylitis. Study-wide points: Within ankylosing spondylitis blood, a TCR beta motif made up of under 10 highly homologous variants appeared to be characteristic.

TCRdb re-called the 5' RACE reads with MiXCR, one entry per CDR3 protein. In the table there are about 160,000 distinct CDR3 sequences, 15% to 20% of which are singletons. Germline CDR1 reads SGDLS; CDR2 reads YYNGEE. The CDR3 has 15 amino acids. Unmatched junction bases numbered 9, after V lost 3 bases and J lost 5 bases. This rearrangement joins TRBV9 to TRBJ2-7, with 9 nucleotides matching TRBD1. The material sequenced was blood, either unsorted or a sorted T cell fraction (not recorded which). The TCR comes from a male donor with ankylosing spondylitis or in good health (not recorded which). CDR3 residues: CASSEGGTGKHEQYF. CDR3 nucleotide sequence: TGTGCCAGCAGCGAGGGGGGGACAGGGAAGCACGAGCAGTACTTC.